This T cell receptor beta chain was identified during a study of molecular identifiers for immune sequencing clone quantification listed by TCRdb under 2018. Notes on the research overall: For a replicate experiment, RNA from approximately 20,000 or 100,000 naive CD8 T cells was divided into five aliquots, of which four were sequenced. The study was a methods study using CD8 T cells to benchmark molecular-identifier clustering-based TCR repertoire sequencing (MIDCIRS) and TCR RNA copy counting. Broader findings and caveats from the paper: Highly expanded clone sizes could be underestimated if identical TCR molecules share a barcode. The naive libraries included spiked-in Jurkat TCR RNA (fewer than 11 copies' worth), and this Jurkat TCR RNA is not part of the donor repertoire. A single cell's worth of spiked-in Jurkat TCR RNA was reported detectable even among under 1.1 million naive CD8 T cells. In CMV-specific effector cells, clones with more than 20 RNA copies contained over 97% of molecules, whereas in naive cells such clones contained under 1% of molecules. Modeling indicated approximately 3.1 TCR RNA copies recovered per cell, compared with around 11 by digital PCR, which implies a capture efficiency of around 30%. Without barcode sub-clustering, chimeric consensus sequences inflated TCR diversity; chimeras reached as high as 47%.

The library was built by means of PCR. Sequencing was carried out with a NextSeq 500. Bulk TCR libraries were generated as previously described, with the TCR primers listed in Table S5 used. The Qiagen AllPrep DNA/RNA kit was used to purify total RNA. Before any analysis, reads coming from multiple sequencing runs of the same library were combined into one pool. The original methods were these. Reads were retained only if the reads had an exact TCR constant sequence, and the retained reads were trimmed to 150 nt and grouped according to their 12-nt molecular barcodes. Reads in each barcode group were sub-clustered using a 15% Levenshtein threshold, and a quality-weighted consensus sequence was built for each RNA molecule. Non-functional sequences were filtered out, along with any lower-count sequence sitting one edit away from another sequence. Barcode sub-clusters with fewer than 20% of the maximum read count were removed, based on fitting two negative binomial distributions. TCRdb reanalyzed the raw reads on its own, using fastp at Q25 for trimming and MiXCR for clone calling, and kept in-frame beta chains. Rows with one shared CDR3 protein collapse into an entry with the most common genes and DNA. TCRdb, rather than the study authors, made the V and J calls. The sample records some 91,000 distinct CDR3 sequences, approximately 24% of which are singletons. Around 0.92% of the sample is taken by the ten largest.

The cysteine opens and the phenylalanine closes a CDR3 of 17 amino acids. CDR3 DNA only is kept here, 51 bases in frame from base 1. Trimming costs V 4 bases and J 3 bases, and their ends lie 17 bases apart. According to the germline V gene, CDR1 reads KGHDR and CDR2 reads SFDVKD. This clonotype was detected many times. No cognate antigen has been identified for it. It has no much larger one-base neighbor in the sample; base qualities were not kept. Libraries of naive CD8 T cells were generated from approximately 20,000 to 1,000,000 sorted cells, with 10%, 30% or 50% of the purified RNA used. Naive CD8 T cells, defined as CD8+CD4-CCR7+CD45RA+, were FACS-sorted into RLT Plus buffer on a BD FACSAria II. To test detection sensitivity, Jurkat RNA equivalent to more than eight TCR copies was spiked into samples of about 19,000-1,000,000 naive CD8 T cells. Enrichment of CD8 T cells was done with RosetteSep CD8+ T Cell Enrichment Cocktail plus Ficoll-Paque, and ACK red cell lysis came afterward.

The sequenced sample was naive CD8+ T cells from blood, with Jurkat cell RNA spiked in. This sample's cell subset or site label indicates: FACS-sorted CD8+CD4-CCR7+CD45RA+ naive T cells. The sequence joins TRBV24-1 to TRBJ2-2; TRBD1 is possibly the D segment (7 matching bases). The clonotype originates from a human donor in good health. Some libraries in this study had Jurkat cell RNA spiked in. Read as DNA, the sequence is TGTGCCACCAGTGAACCTGAGGAGGGGGCGGACACCGGGGAGCTGTTTTTT. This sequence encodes CATSEPEEGADTGELFF.